This T cell receptor (beta chain) originates from a study of CD8 T cells in ankylosing spondylitis. Study results and caveats: Seemingly characteristic of ankylosing spondylitis blood was a TCR beta motif consisting of several highly homologous variants. Significant enrichment of disease-linked clones was reported in matched ankylosing spondylitis synovial fluid.

TCRdb recomputed calls from the 5' RACE reads with MiXCR, one row per CDR3 protein. The sample has fewer than 750,000 distinct CDR3 sequences, around 20% seen once. Details on this clonotype: The antigen is unknown.

CDR1 is SGHTA, CDR2 FQGNSA, per germline. CDR3 length: 14 residues. Trimming pared 5 bases from V and 0 bases from J, leaving 8 bases between. The origin of this receptor is a male donor with ankylosing spondylitis. J is TRBJ1-5 and V is TRBV7-2; unclear D gene. Sequencing was performed on blood, either unsorted or a sorted T cell fraction (not recorded which). The CDR3 is CASSPVNSNQPQHF. The CDR3 DNA is TGTGCCAGCAGCCCTGTTAATAGCAATCAGCCCCAGCATTTT.